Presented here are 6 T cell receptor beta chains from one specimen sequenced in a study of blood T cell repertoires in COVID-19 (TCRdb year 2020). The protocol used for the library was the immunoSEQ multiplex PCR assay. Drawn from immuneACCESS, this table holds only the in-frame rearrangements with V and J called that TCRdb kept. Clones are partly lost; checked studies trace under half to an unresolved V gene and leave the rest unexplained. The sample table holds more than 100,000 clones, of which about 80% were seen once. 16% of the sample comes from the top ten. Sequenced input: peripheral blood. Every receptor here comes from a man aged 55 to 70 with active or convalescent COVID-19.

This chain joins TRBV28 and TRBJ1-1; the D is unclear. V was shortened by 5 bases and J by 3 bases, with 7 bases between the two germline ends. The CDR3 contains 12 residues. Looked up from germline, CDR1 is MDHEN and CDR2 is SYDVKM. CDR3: CASSAQYTEAFF. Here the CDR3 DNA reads TGTGCCAGCAGTGCCCAGTACACTGAAGCTTTCTTT.

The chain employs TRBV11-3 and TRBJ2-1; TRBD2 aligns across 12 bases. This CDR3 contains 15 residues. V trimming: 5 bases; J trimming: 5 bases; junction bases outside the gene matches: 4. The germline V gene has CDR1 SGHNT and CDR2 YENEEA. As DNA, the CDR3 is TGTGCCAGCAGCACTACTAGCGGGGGGCACAATGAGCAGTTCTTC. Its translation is CASSTTSGGHNEQFF. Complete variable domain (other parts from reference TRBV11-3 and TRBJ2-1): EAGVVQSPRYKIIEKKQPVAFWCNPISGHNTLYWYLQNLGQGPELLIRYENEEAVDDSQLPKDRFSAERLKGVDSTLKIQPAELGDSAVYLCASSTTSGGHNEQFFGPGTRLTVL.

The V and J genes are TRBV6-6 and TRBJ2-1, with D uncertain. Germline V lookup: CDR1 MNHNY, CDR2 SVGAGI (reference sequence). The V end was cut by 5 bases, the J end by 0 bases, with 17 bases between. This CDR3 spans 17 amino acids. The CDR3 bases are TGTGCCAGCAGTCATCTTTATGGCGGAAGCTCCTACAATGAGCAGTTCTTC. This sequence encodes CASSHLYGGSSYNEQFF.

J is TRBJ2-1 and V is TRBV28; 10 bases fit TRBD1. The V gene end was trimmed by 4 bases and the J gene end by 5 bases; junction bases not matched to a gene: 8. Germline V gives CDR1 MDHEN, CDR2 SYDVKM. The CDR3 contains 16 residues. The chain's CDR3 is CASSSPRDRGNNEQFF. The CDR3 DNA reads TGTGCCAGCAGTTCCCCACGGGACAGGGGAAACAATGAGCAGTTCTTC. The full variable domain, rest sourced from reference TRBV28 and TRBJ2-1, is DVKVTQSSRYLVKRTGEKVFLECVQDMDHENMFWYRQDPGLGLRLIYFSYDVKMKEKGDIPEGYSVSREKKERFSLILESASTNQTSMYLCASSSPRDRGNNEQFFGPGTRLTVL.

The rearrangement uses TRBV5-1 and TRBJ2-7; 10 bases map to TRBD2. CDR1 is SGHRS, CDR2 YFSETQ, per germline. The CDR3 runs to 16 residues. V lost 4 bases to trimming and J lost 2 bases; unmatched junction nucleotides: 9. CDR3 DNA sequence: TGCGCCAGCAGCCTAGGAGGGACTAGCGAGACCTACGAGCAGTACTTC. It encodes CASSLGGTSETYEQYF.

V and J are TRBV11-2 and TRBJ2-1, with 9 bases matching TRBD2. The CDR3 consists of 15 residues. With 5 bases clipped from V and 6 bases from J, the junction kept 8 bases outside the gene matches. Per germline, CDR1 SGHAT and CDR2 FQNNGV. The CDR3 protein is CASSPPGLAFNEQFF. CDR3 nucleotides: TGTGCCAGCAGCCCTCCGGGACTAGCCTTCAATGAGCAGTTCTTC.